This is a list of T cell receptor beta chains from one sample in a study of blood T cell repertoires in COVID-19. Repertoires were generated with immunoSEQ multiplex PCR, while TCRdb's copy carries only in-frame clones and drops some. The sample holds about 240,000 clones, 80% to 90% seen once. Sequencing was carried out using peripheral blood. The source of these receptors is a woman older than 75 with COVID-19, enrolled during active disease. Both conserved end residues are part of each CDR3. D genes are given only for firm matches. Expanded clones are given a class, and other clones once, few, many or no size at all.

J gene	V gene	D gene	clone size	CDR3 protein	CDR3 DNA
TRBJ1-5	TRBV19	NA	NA	CASSPRLRNQPQHF	TGTGCCAGTAGTCCTCGACTCCGCAATCAGCCCCAGCATTTT
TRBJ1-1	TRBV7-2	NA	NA	CASSLWGRVNTEAFF	TGTGCCAGCAGCTTGTGGGGGCGCGTGAACACTGAAGCTTTCTTT
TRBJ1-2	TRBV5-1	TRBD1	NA	CASSFTDRDGYTF	TGCGCCAGCAGCTTTACCGACAGGGATGGCTACACCTTC
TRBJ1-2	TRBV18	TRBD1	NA	CASSSGQNPYGYTF	TGTGCCAGCTCATCGGGACAGAACCCTTATGGCTACACCTTC
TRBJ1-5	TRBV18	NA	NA	CASSPSRGAINQPQHF	TGTGCCAGCTCACCGTCACGGGGGGCTATCAATCAGCCCCAGCATTTT
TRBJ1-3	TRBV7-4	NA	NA	CASYLSGNTIYF	TGTGCCAGCTACCTATCTGGAAACACCATATATTTT
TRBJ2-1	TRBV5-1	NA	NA	CASSVSAYNEQFF	TGCGCCAGCAGCGTGAGCGCCTACAATGAGCAGTTCTTC
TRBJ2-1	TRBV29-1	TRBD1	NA	CSHQDRGRYNEQFF	TGCAGCCATCAGGACAGGGGGCGTTACAATGAGCAGTTCTTC
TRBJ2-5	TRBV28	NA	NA	CASSFRFLETQYF	TGTGCCAGCAGTTTCAGGTTCCTCGAGACCCAGTACTTC
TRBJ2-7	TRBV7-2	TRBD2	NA	CASSLHPTSGSIF	TGTGCCAGCAGCTTACATCCAACTAGCGGGAGTATTTTC
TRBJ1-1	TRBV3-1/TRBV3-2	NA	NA	CASSQAETEGAGAFF	TGTGCCAGCAGCCAAGCCGAGACAGAAGGCGCAGGAGCTTTCTTT
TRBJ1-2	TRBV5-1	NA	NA	CASSLVREQGDTFYGYTF	TGCGCCAGCAGCTTGGTCCGGGAACAAGGCGACACTTTCTATGGCTACACCTTC
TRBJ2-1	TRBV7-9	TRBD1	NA	CASSSPGQGSEQFF	TGTGCCAGCAGCTCCCCCGGACAGGGAAGTGAGCAGTTCTTC
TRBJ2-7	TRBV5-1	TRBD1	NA	CASSLTGTGVEQYF	TGCGCCAGCAGCTTGACCGGGACAGGGGTCGAGCAGTACTTC
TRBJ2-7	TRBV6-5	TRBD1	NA	CASRNGQGGYEQYF	TGTGCCAGCAGAAACGGACAGGGGGGCTACGAGCAGTACTTC
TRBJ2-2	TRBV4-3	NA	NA	CASSLSVNTGELFF	TGCGCCAGCAGCCTTAGCGTAAACACCGGGGAGCTGTTTTTT
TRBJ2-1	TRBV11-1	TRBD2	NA	CASSSRGSTYNEQFF	TGTGCCAGCAGCTCGCGGGGGAGTACCTACAATGAGCAGTTCTTC
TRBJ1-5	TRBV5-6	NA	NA	CASSSVDSNQPQHF	TGTGCCAGCAGCTCGGTGGACAGTAATCAGCCCCAGCATTTT
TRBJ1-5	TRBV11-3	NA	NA	CASSIYLVLPQHF	TGTGCCAGCAGCATCTATCTGGTTCTGCCCCAGCATTTT
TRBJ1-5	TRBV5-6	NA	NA	CASSLGRISNQPQHF	TGTGCCAGCAGCTTGGGTAGAATAAGCAATCAGCCCCAGCATTTT
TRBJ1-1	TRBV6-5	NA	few	CASSYSTRGTDTEAFF	TGTGCCAGCAGTTACTCGACCCGGGGGACGGACACTGAAGCTTTCTTT
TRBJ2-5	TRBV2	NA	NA	CASSERNRQETQYF	TGTGCCAGCAGTGAACGGAACAGACAAGAGACCCAGTACTTC
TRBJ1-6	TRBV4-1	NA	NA	CASSHLGRRRTPLHF	TGCGCCAGCAGCCACCTTGGACGGAGGCGGACACCCCTCCACTTT
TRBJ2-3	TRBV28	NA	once	CASSLQGGPDTQYF	TGTGCCAGCAGTTTACAGGGGGGTCCAGATACGCAGTATTTT
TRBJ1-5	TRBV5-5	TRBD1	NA	CASSRDSGTVNQPQHF	TGTGCCAGCAGCAGGGACTCCGGGACAGTAAATCAGCCCCAGCATTTT
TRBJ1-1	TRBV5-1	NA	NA	CASSLQGPNTEAFF	TGCGCCAGCAGCTTGCAGGGTCCAAACACTGAAGCTTTCTTT
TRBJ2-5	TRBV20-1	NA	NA	CSAGNGETQYF	TGCAGTGCTGGAAACGGGGAGACCCAGTACTTC
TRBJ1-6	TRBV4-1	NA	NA	CASSQVTFSPLHF	TGCGCCAGCAGCCAAGTTACATTTTCACCCCTCCACTTT
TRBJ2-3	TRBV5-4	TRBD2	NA	CASSPQRGVSDTQYF	TGTGCCAGCAGCCCTCAGCGGGGAGTATCAGATACGCAGTATTTT
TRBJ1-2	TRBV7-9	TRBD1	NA	CASSLLSTGVGYTF	TGTGCCAGCAGCTTATTATCGACAGGGGTCGGCTACACCTTC
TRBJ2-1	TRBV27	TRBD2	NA	CASSGTSEYNEQFF	TGTGCCAGCAGCGGGACTAGCGAATACAATGAGCAGTTCTTC
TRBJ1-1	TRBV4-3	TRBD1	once	CASSQEWGQGNTEAFF	TGCGCCAGCAGCCAAGAATGGGGACAGGGGAACACTGAAGCTTTCTTT
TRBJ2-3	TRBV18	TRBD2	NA	CASSPGLAVRRTDTQYF	TGTGCCAGCTCACCAGGTCTAGCGGTCAGACGCACAGATACGCAGTATTTT
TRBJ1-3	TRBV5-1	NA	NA	CASSPPGDTIYF	TGCGCCAGCAGCCCCCCCGGGGACACCATATATTTT
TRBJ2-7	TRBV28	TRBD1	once	CASRTTGTGYEQYF	TGTGCCAGCAGAACTACCGGGACAGGCTACGAGCAGTACTTC
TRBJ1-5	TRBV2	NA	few	CASSEGTVSNQPQHF	TGTGCCAGCAGTGAAGGGACAGTTAGCAATCAGCCCCAGCATTTT
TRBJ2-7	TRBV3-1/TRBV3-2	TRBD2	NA	CASTRREGGLSEQYF	TGTGCCAGCACCCGTCGGGAGGGGGGCCTCTCCGAGCAGTACTTC
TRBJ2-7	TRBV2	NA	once	CASSFQGLGGEQYF	TGTGCCAGCAGCTTCCAGGGTCTAGGGGGCGAGCAGTACTTC
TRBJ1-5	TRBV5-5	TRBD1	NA	CASSPGQGAREPQHF	TGTGCCAGCAGCCCGGGACAGGGGGCGAGGGAGCCCCAGCATTTT
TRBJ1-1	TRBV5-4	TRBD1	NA	CASSRDRGRSNTEAFF	TGTGCCAGCAGCCGGGACAGGGGGCGGTCGAACACTGAAGCTTTCTTT
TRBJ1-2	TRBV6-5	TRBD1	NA	CASTESTGINGYTF	TGTGCCAGCACCGAATCGACAGGGATCAATGGCTACACCTTC
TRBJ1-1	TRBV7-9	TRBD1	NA	CASSPSFTGGREAFF	TGTGCCAGCAGCCCTTCTTTTACAGGGGGCCGTGAAGCTTTCTTT
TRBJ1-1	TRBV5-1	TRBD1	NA	CASSFTGGLTEAFF	TGCGCCAGCAGCTTCACAGGGGGCCTCACTGAAGCTTTCTTT